Listed below are T cell receptor beta chains from one sample, sequenced in a study of patients and donors after allogeneic stem cell transplantation. TCRdb re-called the RT-PCR reads with MiXCR, one entry per CDR3 protein. This sample has roughly 880,000 distinct CDR3 sequences; about a sixth occur once, and the top ten carry roughly 6%. The source material was blood, either unsorted or a sorted T cell fraction (not recorded which). These receptors originate from a human donor who was either an allogeneic HSCT recipient or a stem cell or donor lymphocyte infusion donor (not recorded which). It is not recorded whose cells these are; they may come from a transplant donor. Each CDR3 is given with its conserved first and last residue. D genes are given only for firm matches. Not every row has a clone size; where given, it reads once, few, many or a size class.

>TRBJ2-5|.|.|TRBV3-1
TGTGCCAGCAGCCAATGGGGGGACCAAGAGACCCAGTACTTC
CASSQWGDQETQYF
>TRBJ2-7|TRBD2|few|TRBV11-2
TGTGCCAGCAGGGGACTAGACGGAAAACAGTACTTC
CASRGLDGKQYF
>TRBJ2-3|.|.|TRBV21-1
TGTGCCAGCAGCAAGTGGACAAACACAGATACGCAGTATTTT
CASSKWTNTDTQYF
>TRBJ1-4|.|.|TRBV12-3/TRBV12-4
TGTGCCAGCAGCAGACGTCAGGGGCCGAAGAAAGAAAAACTGTTTTTT
CASSRRQGPKKEKLFF
>TRBJ2-7|.|.|TRBV13
TGTGCCAGCAGCTCGACCAGGGTACCCTACGAGCAGTACTTC
CASSSTRVPYEQYF
>TRBJ1-1|.|.|TRBV29-1
TGCAGCGTTCGCAGAACTAACACTGAAGCTTTCTTT
CSVRRTNTEAFF
>TRBJ2-2|TRBD1|.|TRBV4-3
TGCGCCAGCAGCCAATCGACAGGGACCAACACCGGGGAGCTGTTTTTT
CASSQSTGTNTGELFF
>TRBJ1-1|TRBD1|.|TRBV11-2
TGTGCCAGCAGCCGAGGACAGGGAGGAGGTACCATGAACACTGAAGCTTTCTTT
CASSRGQGGGTMNTEAFF
>TRBJ2-7|TRBD2|few|TRBV7-9
TGTGCCAGCAGCCCGGGACTAGCGGGGGACTACTACGAGCAGTACTTC
CASSPGLAGDYYEQYF
>TRBJ1-5|TRBD1|many|TRBV10-3
TGTGCCATCAGTGAGTCTCGGACAGGGTATAGCAATCAGCCCCAGCATTTT
CAISESRTGYSNQPQHF
>TRBJ2-1|.|.|TRBV3-1
TGTGCCAGCAGCCAAGGGACAAACACTTACAATGAGCAGTTCTTC
CASSQGTNTYNEQFF
>TRBJ2-3|.|.|TRBV11-3
TGTGCCAGCAGCTTTGGGGCCGGCACAGATACGCAGTATTTT
CASSFGAGTDTQYF
>TRBJ2-7|TRBD1|.|TRBV9
TGTGCCAGCAGCGTAGGACAGGGTGACCACGAGCAGTACTTC
CASSVGQGDHEQYF
>TRBJ1-4|.|few|TRBV20-1
TGCAGTGCTAGCCCACAGGGAGAGGAAAAACTGTTTTTT
CSASPQGEEKLFF
>TRBJ2-3|TRBD2|few|TRBV4-1
TGCGCCAGCAGCCAAGATTCCCGGGGGGGTCCTTGGGATACGCAGTATTTT
CASSQDSRGGPWDTQYF
>TRBJ1-2|.|.|TRBV12-3/TRBV12-4
TGTGCCAGCAGTTTGGGGGGGCCCTGGGAGGGCTACACCTTC
CASSLGGPWEGYTF
>TRBJ1-3|.|many|TRBV12-3/TRBV12-4
TGTGCCAGCAGCCCTCGAAACACCATATATTTT
CASSPRNTIYF
>TRBJ2-7|.|few|TRBV6-2/TRBV6-3
TGTGCCAGCAGCCAAAACATGGTGCAGTACTTC
CASSQNMVQYF
>TRBJ1-4|TRBD1|.|TRBV29-1
TGCAGCGTTATGACAGGGTTGACGGAAAAACTGTTTTTT
CSVMTGLTEKLFF
>TRBJ1-5|.|.|TRBV6-1
TGTGCCAGCAGTGAAGCGCGCCCGGGGAATCAGCCCCAGCATTTT
CASSEARPGNQPQHF